This T cell receptor (beta chain) came from a study of blood T cell repertoires in COVID-19. Trimming took 5 bases from V and 5 from J; bases not matched to a gene: 8. The CDR3 length is 15 residues. Germline CDR1 and CDR2: LNHDA and SQIVND (reference sequence). Clones were read by immunoSEQ multiplex PCR, and TCRdb kept only the in-frame ones, dropping some. The data show approximately 160,000 clones, roughly 84% seen once. This chain connects TRBV19 to TRBJ2-3; 9 bases are shared with TRBD2. The TCR comes from a man aged 55-75 years who had recovered from COVID-19. Sequenced sample: peripheral blood. CDR3 residues: CASSEAGGLGDTQYF. CDR3 DNA: TGTGCCAGTAGTGAAGCGGGGGGCCTCGGAGATACGCAGTATTTT.